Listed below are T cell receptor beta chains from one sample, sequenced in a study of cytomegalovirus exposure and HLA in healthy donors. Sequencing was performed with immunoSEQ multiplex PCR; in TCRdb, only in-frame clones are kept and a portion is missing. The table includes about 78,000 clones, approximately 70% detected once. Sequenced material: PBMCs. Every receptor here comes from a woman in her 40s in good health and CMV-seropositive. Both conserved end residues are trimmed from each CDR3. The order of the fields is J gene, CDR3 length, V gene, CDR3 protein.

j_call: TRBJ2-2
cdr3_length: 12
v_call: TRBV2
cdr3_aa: AGRTGVITGELF

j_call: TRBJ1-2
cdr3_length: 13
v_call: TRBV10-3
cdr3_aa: AISEEGLANYGYT

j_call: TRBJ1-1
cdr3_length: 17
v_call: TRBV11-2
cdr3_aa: ASSLGGTGTGVLNTEAF

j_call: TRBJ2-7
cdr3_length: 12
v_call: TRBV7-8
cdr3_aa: ASSSGQTAYEQY

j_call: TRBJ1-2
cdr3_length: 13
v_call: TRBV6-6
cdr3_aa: ASRPLPESGIGYT

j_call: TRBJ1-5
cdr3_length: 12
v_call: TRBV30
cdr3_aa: AWSGQGTVPPQH

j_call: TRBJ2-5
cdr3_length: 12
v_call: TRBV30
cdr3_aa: AWSRTELQETQY

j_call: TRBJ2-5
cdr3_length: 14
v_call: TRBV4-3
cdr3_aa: ASSQSTTGVQETQY

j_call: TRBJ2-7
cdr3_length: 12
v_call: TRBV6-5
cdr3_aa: ASAGTSGGYEQY

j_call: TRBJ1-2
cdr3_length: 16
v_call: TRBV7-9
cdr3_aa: ASSLVKYGETGNYGYT

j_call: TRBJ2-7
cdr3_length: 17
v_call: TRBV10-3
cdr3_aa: AIRHDRIETSGRTYEQY

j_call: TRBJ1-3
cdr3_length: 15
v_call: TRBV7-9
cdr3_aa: ASSYLTGVGSGNTIY

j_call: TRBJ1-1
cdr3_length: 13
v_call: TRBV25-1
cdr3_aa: ASSEGDRMHTEAF

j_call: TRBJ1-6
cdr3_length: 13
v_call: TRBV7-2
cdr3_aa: ASSPVAGSNSPLH

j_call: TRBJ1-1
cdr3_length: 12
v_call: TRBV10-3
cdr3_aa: AIRSGVGVSAAF

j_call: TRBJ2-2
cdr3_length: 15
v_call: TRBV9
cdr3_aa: ASSVTFGAGVTGELF

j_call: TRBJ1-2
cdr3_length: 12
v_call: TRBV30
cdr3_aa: AWREDRGLGGYT

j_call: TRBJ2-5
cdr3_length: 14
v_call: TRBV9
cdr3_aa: ASSEKGTVMGETQY

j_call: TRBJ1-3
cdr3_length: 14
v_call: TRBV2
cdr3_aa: ASSEAWDSSGNTIY

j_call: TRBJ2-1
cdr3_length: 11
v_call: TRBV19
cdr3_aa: ASCSGSDNEQF

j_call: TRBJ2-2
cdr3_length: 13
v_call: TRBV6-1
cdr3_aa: ASSERVGNTGELF

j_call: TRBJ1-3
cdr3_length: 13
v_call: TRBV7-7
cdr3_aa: ASSPSSGNGNTIY

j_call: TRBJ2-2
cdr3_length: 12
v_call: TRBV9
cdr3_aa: ASSVVSGVGELF

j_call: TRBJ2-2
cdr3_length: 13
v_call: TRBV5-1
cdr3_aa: ASSFGGADSGELF

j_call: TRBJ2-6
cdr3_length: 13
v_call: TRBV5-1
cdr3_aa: ASSGGITGANVLT

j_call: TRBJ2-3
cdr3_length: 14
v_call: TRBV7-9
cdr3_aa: ASSLGLAGKGDTQY

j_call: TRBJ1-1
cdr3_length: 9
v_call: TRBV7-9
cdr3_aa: ASSLVAEAF

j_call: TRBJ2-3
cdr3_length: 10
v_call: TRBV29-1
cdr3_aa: SVGGIYDTQY

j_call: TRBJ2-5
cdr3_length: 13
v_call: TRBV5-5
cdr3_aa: ASSLEGLAEETQY

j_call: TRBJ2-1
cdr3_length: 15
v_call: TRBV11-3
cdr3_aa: ASSLELGTSGHNEQF

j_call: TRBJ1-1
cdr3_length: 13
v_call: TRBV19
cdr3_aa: ASTHNGDRGTEAF

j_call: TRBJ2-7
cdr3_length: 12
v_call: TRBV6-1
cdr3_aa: ASRKAGGSYEQY

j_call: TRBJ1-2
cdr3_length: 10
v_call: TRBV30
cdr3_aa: AWSSTGNGYT

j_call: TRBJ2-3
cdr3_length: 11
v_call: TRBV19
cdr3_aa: ASVGQVTDTQY

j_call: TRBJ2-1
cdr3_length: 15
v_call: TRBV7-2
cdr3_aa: ASSSLETSVGGSEQF

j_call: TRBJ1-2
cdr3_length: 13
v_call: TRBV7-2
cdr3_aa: ASSLGDRGRYGYT

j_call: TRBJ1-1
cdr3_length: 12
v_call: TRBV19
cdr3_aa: ASSSGRMNTEAF

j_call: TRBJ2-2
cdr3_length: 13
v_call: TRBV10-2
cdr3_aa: ASSEWRVVPGELF

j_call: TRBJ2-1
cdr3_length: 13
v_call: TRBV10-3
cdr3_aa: AISGGLAGGDEQF

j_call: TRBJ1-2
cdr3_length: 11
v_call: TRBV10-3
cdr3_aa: AISGEVNYGYT

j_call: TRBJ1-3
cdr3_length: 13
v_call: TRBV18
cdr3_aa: ASSLGQSSGNTIY

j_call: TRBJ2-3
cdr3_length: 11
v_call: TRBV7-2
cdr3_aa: ASSLGGPDTQY

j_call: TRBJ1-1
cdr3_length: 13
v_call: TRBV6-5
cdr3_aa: ASSYSGAVNTEAF

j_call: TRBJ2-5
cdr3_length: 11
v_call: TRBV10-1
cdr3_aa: ASSRTVQETQY

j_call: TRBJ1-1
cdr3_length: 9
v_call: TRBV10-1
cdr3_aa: ASSDGGQAF

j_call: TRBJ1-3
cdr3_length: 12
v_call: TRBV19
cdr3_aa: ASRRSGVGNTIY

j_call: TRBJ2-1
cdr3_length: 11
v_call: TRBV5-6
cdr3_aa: ASSPTSYNEQF

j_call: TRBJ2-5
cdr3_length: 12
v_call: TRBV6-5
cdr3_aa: ASRRDRTLGTQY

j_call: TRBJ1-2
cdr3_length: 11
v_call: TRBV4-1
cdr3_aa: ASSQEVGYGYT

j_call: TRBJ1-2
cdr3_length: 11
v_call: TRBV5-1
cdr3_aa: ASSLDSAFGYT

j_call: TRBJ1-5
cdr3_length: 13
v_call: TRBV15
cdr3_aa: ATSRDGESNQPQH

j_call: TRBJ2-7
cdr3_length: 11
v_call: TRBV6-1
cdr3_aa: ASRRGDLYEQY